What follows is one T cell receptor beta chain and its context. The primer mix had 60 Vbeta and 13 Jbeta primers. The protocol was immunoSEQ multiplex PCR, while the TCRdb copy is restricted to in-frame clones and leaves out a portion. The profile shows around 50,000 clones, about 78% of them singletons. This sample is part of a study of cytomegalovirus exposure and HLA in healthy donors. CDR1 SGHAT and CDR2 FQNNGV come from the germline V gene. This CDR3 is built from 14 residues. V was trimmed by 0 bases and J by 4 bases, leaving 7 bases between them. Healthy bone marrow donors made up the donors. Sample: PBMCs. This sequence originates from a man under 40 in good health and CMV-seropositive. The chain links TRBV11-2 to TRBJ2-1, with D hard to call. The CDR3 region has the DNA TGTGCCAGCAGCTTAGAGCTGAGTTACAATGAGCAGTTCTTC. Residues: CASSLELSYNEQFF.